This is a list of T cell receptor beta chains from one sample in a study of identical twins. TCRdb re-called the 5' RACE reads through MiXCR, storing one row per CDR3 protein. This sample carries some 260,000 distinct CDR3 sequences, about 14% of them seen once, and the ten largest clones take 7% to 9%. Sequencing was carried out using memory (CD45RO+) T cells sorted from blood. The receptors derive from a young woman in good health. The CDR3 runs from the conserved cysteine through the conserved F or W. Fields, in order: clone size, D gene, V gene, J gene, CDR3 DNA, CDR3 protein. D genes are given only for firm matches. A row's size may be missing; if present it is once, few, many or a size class.

>.|.|TRBV5-6|TRBJ2-1
TGTGCCAGCAGCATCTTCGGAGGGAGCTCCTACAATGAGCAGTTCTTC
CASSIFGGSSYNEQFF
>.|TRBD1|TRBV12-3/TRBV12-4|TRBJ1-1
TGTGCCAGCAGGACGACAGGGGGGAACACTGAAGCTTTCTTT
CASRTTGGNTEAFF
>.|TRBD2|TRBV5-1|TRBJ2-7
TGCGCCAGCAGCTTGGAATCACGGCCGGGACTAGCGGGAGTCCCCTCCTACGAGCAGTACTTC
CASSLESRPGLAGVPSYEQYF
>.|.|TRBV10-2|TRBJ1-1
TGCGCCAGCAGGGTTGGGGACGGGAACACTGAAGCTTTCTTT
CASRVGDGNTEAFF
>.|TRBD2|TRBV20-1|TRBJ2-7
TGCAGTGCTACGACCGGACTAGCGGGAGTGTCCTACGAGCAGTACTTC
CSATTGLAGVSYEQYF
>many|.|TRBV7-3|TRBJ2-1
TGTGCCAGCAGCTTAAACCCAGCGGGCAACAATGAGCAGTTCTTC
CASSLNPAGNNEQFF
>.|.|TRBV5-6|TRBJ2-1
TGTGCCAGCAGTGGACCCGGGACTGTCGTTATCAATGAGCAGTTCTTC
CASSGPGTVVINEQFF
>.|.|TRBV20-1|TRBJ2-7
TGCAGTGCTAGTACCCACGGCGAGCAGTACTTC
CSASTHGEQYF
>.|.|TRBV5-1|TRBJ2-7
TGCGCCAGCAGCGTCGAAGGGAACGAGCAGTACTTC
CASSVEGNEQYF
>few|TRBD2|TRBV2|TRBJ2-7
TGTGCCAGCAGCTTCGGACTAGCGCCCAGCTCCTACGAGCAGTACTTC
CASSFGLAPSSYEQYF
>.|TRBD2|TRBV20-1|TRBJ2-1
TGCAGTGCTAGTGCCAGCGGGAGGGGGTTCTACAATGAGCAGTTCTTC
CSASASGRGFYNEQFF